The entry below gives a single TCR beta chain sequence along with its context. Antigen unknown. The protocol was immunoSEQ multiplex PCR, while the TCRdb copy is restricted to in-frame clones and leaves out a portion. Here the sample spans around 3,700 clones, 70% to 80% being singletons. The sample originates from a study of OX40 agonist ivuxolimab in advanced cancers. Across the whole study: Patients were dosed with the agonistic anti-OX40 (CD134) antibody ivuxolimab.

Germline CDR1 and CDR2: ENHRY and SYGVKD. V shed 2 bases and J shed 5 bases, with 10 bases lying between them. This CDR3 is built from 13 residues. Study outcomes and limitations: Clonal expansion by week 6 occurred in CD4+ and CD8+ blood T cells (at 0.1 to 3.0 mg/kg). Partial responders treated at 0.1-3.0 mg/kg exhibited clonal expansion among the lowest measured.

This chain links TRBV10-3 with TRBJ2-7, with unresolved D. The TCR originated in an adult with an advanced solid tumor such as melanoma, head and neck, liver or kidney cancer. Material: CD4+ or CD8+ T cells sorted from blood, obtained in a trial of the OX40 agonist ivuxolimab. The CDR3 DNA is TGTGCCATCAGTGAGGTGGGGTTCGACGAGCAGTACTTC. Its translation: CAISEVGFDEQYF.